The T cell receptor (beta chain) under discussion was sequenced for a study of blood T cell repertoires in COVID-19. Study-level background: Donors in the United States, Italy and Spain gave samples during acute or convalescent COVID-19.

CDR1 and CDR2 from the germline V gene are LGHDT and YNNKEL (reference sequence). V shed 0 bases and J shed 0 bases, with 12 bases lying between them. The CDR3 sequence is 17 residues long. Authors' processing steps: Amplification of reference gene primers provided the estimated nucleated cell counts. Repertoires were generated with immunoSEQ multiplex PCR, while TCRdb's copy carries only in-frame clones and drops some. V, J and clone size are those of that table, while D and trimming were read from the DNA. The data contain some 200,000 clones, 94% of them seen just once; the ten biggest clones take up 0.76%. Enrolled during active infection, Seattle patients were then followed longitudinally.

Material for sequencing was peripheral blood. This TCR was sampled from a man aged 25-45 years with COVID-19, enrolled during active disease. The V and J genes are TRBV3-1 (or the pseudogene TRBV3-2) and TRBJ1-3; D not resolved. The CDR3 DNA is TGTGCCAGCAGCCAAGATTGGGCCCGACGCTCTGGAAACACCATATATTTT. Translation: CASSQDWARRSGNTIYF.